This T cell receptor (beta chain) was retrieved from a study of CD8 T cells in ankylosing spondylitis. The CDR3 extends over 16 amino acids. From germline, CDR1 is LNHNV and CDR2 YYDKDF (reference sequence). The V and J ends lost 0 bases and 8 bases, in that order; junction bases with no gene match: 10. Comment on this clonotype: As yet, its antigen is unknown.

The study's findings and limits: For ankylosing spondylitis blood, a TCR beta motif of about 8 highly homologous variants appeared characteristic. Some of these motif variants have turned up before, in reports on reactive arthritis synovial fluid and blood. Disease-linked clones proved CD8+ and comparatively uncommon in peripheral blood.

By quantitative 5'-RACE with molecular barcodes, the TCR beta libraries were made. TCRdb reanalysed the 5' RACE reads using MiXCR and keeps one entry per CDR3 protein. The data hold about 220,000 distinct CDR3 sequences, with roughly a tenth observed a single time. Sequenced material: blood, either unsorted or a sorted T cell fraction (not recorded which). This sequence originates from a male donor with ankylosing spondylitis or in good health (not recorded which). The chain is built from TRBV15 and TRBJ1-2; 9 nucleotides line up with TRBD1. The CDR3 loop reads CATSRDGEQGAKGYTF. The CDR3 region has the DNA TGTGCCACCAGCAGAGATGGGGAACAGGGGGCCAAAGGCTACACCTTC.